Below are 13 T cell receptor beta chains sequenced from a single sample in a study of molecular identifiers for immune sequencing clone quantification. MiXCR, applied by TCRdb to the PCR reads, yields one record per CDR3 protein. The data contain about 640,000 distinct CDR3 sequences, just under 20% of them singletons. Sequencing was performed on naive CD8+ T cells from blood, with Jurkat cell RNA spiked in. Described subset: FACS-sorted CD8+CD4-CCR7+CD45RA+ naive T cells. The receptors here all came from a human donor in good health. Some libraries in this study had Jurkat cell RNA spiked in.

Note on this clonotype: This may be a read error: a much more frequent sequence differs by one nucleotide. The chain combines TRBV11-2 with TRBJ1-4; D might be TRBD1 (5 bases). Germline assignment: CDR1 SGHAT and CDR2 FQNNGV. CDR3 length: 15 amino acids. The CDR3 is CASSPRSGRGEKLSF. CDR3 nucleotides: TGTGCCAGCAGCCCCCGATCCGGGAGGGGTGAAAAACTGTCTTTT.

A note on this clonotype: A junction end diverges from the germline sequence, so it may reflect a read error. The V and J genes are TRBV11-2 and TRBJ2-1; no reliable D call. Germline V gene lookup returns CDR1 SGHAT and CDR2 FQNNGV. CDR3 size: 13 residues. The CDR3 nucleotides read TGTGCCAACAGCTTAGAGGCTAGCAATGAGCAGTTCTTC. Translation: CANSLEASNEQFF.

This clonotype was detected ten times or more. This chain links TRBV7-2 with TRBJ2-3; 10 bases are shared with TRBD2. The CDR3 runs 16 residues. Germline V gene sequence: CDR1 SGHTA, CDR2 FQGNSA. Trimming at V came to 2 bases and at J to 3 bases, leaving 5 bases not matched to a gene. The CDR3 DNA reads as TGTGCCAGCAGCTTACTAGCGGGAGTGGCGACAGATACGCAGTATTTT. Translated, it gives CASSLLAGVATDTQYF.

In its sample, this clonotype was seen many times. The rearrangement links TRBV4-1 to TRBJ1-5; D perhaps matches TRBD1 (5 bases). The germline V gene encodes CDR1 MGHRA and CDR2 YSYEKL. CDR3 size: 16 residues. V shed 1 base and J shed 3 bases, with 13 bases lying between them. As DNA, the CDR3 is TGCGCCAGCAGCCAAGTTGAGACAGTCTACAATCAGCCCCAGCATTTT. This encodes CASSQVETVYNQPQHF.

This clonotype was counted at least ten times. V gene TRBV12-5 combines with J gene TRBJ2-3; 11 bases match TRBD2. CDR1 is LGHNT and CDR2 is FRNRAP in the germline V gene. With 5 bases clipped from V and 2 bases from J, the junction kept 6 bases outside the gene matches. This CDR3 comprises 16 residues. The CDR3 DNA is TGTGCTAGTGGTCCAGGACTAGCGGGCGTCACAGATACGCAGTATTTT. Amino acids: CASGPGLAGVTDTQYF. Based on the CDR3 plus reference TRBV12-5 and TRBJ2-3, the full variable domain is DARVTQTPRHKVTEMGQEVTMRCQPILGHNTVFWYRQTMMQGLELLAYFRNRAPLDDSGMPKDRFSAEMPDATLATLKIQPSEPRDSAVYFCASGPGLAGVTDTQYFGPGTRLTVL.

This clonotype showed up just a few times. The V call is TRBV27, the J call TRBJ2-6, with 8 positions matching TRBD1. The V and J ends lost 9 bases and 0 bases, in that order; junction bases with no gene match: 4. The CDR3 is 15 amino acids. From germline, CDR1 is MNHEY and CDR2 SMNVEV (reference sequence). The CDR3 sequence is CASTGGSSGANVLTF. The DNA of the CDR3 is TGTGCCAGTACAGGGGGATCCTCTGGGGCCAACGTCCTGACTTTC.

This clonotype came up many times. V gene TRBV29-1 combines with J gene TRBJ2-3, with D perhaps given as TRBD1 or TRBD2 (5 bases each). Germline V gives CDR1 SQVTM, CDR2 ANQGSEA. Trimming removed 6 bases from V and 0 bases from J, with 10 bases in between. The CDR3 is made up of 13 amino acids. CDR3 region: CSVGTFSTDTQYF. CDR3 sequence (DNA): TGCAGCGTCGGGACCTTTAGCACAGATACGCAGTATTTT.

The CDR3 nucleotides are TGTGCCAGCAGCCCGCGGACTAGCGGGGGGGCAGGTGAGCAGTTCTTC. This encodes CASSPRTSGGAGEQFF. This sequence joins TRBV11-2 and TRBJ2-1; TRBD2 agrees at 15 bases. Germline CDR1 reads SGHAT; CDR2 reads FQNNGV. CDR3 length: 16 residues. With 5 bases clipped from V and 9 bases from J, the junction kept 8 bases outside the gene matches. Full variable domain (rest looked up from reference TRBV11-2 and TRBJ2-1): EAGVAQSPRYKIIEKRQSVAFWCNPISGHATLYWYQQILGQGPKLLIQFQNNGVVDDSQLPKDRFSAERLKGVDSTLKIQPAKLEDSAVYLCASSPRTSGGAGEQFFGPGTRLTVL.

Many counts were recorded for this clonotype. The chain couples TRBV27 to TRBJ1-1; D is unclear. Germline V gene data show CDR1 as MNHEY and CDR2 as SMNVEV (reference sequence). The CDR3 runs to 13 residues. The ends were cut back, 5 bases at V and 0 bases at J, with 7 bases in the middle. This CDR3 is CASSQMMNTEAFF. CDR3 in DNA: TGTGCCAGCAGTCAGATGATGAACACTGAAGCTTTCTTT.

This clonotype appeared many times. The gene calls are TRBV9 and TRBJ1-1; the match to TRBD1 covers 7 bases. Germline trimming cut 4 bases from V and 1 base from J; bases unmatched to any gene: 7. This CDR3 has 15 amino acids. Germline V lookup: CDR1 SGDLS, CDR2 YYNGEE. CDR3 residues: CASSSTGETNTEAFF. CDR3 DNA: TGTGCCAGCAGCTCAACAGGGGAGACGAACACTGAAGCTTTCTTT.

This clonotype was seen repeatedly, ten times or more. The CDR3 spells CASSPGGGFGETQYF. CDR3 bases: TGTGCCAGCAGCCCCGGAGGGGGGTTCGGAGAGACCCAGTACTTC. The V call is TRBV11-2, the J call TRBJ2-5; D possibly matches TRBD1 or TRBD2 (6 bases each). There are 15 residues in the CDR3. Germline values: CDR1 SGHAT, CDR2 FQNNGV. Trimming cost V 5 bases and J 4 bases, with 17 bases left between them.

This clonotype was observed at least ten times. The chain recombines TRBV29-1 with TRBJ2-2, with 10 bases matching TRBD1. The trim removed 2 bases at V and 3 bases at J, leaving 6 bases unmatched. The CDR3 sequence is 16 residues long. Germline values: CDR1 SQVTM, CDR2 ANQGSEA. As DNA, the CDR3 is TGCAGCGTTGAAAGGGGACAGGGGCAGGACACCGGGGAGCTGTTTTTT. It codes for CSVERGQGQDTGELFF.

Ten or more counts support this clonotype. V gene TRBV27 combines with J gene TRBJ2-2, with D perhaps matching TRBD2 (6 bases). Trimming pared 4 bases from V and 2 bases from J, leaving 8 bases between. Germline assignment: CDR1 MNHEY and CDR2 SMNVEV (reference sequence). The CDR3 spans 14 residues. CDR3 residues: CASSSGLNTGELFF. In DNA, the CDR3 is TGTGCCAGCAGTTCTGGACTAAACACCGGGGAGCTGTTTTTT.